This T cell receptor beta chain was recovered during a study of blood T cell repertoires in COVID-19. Study at large: PBMCs, B-cell-depleted T cells, or T cells provided the cDNA or gDNA that made up the material.

The CDR3 runs to 13 residues. J was trimmed by 6 bases and V by 5 bases; bases with no gene match: 5. Germline lookup yields CDR1 SGHTA and CDR2 FQGNSA. This clone appeared a single time. Per the original methods: Amplification of reference gene primers provided the estimated nucleated cell counts. Profiled with immunoSEQ multiplex PCR; TCRdb holds only in-frame clones, not every one. V, J and clone size reflect that table, while D and trimming were determined from the DNA. This table has about 350,000 clones, about 88% appearing once. In Cohort 3, a recovered donor had either two negative PCRs, clearance, or symptom resolution.

The chain employs TRBV7-2 and TRBJ2-7; 9 bases are shared with TRBD1. Sequencing was carried out using PBMCs or T cells enriched from blood (not recorded which). This receptor was identified in a woman aged 30 to 39 who had recovered from COVID-19. In DNA, the CDR3 is TGTGCCAGCAGCCGGGGACAGGGCATCGAGCAGTACTTC. Protein product: CASSRGQGIEQYF.